The rows below give T cell receptor beta chains drawn from one sample of a study of brain T cells in children with intractable seizures. This table comes from immunoSEQ multiplex PCR, and its TCRdb copy is limited to in-frame clones, with some not included. The table includes under 400,000 clones, roughly 92% detected once. The sample consisted of peripheral blood, taken about 5 months after surgery. Receptors originate from a boy younger than two with tuberous sclerosis and intractable seizures. CDR3s include the opening cysteine and the closing phenylalanine or tryptophan. D genes are given only for firm matches. Part of the rows lack a size; the others show once, few, many or a class for expanded clones.

J gene: TRBJ2-2; D gene: TRBD2; clone size: NA; V gene: TRBV11-3; CDR3 DNA: TGTGCCAGCACCTTTTGGGGGCTAGCGGGAAACACCGGGGAGCTGTTTTTT; CDR3 protein: CASTFWGLAGNTGELFF
J gene: TRBJ2-1; D gene: NA; clone size: NA; V gene: TRBV6-5; CDR3 DNA: TGTGCCAGCAGGATAAGGGGGGGAAGGGAGCAGTTCTTC; CDR3 protein: CASRIRGGREQFF
J gene: TRBJ2-1; D gene: TRBD2; clone size: NA; V gene: TRBV10-3; CDR3 DNA: TGTGCCATCAGACCGGGACTAGGGGGGATTGAGCAGTTCTTC; CDR3 protein: CAIRPGLGGIEQFF
J gene: TRBJ2-3; D gene: NA; clone size: NA; V gene: TRBV12-3/TRBV12-4; CDR3 DNA: TGTGCCAGCAATTTGGGGACAGATACGCAGTATTTT; CDR3 protein: CASNLGTDTQYF
J gene: TRBJ2-2; D gene: TRBD2; clone size: NA; V gene: TRBV27; CDR3 DNA: TGTGCCAGCAGCCCGGGACTAGCAACCGGGGAGCTGTTTTTT; CDR3 protein: CASSPGLATGELFF
J gene: TRBJ2-5; D gene: NA; clone size: once; V gene: TRBV30; CDR3 DNA: TGTGCCTGGAGTATCAGATCTAGGGAGACCCAGTACTTC; CDR3 protein: CAWSIRSRETQYF
J gene: TRBJ1-2; D gene: TRBD1; clone size: NA; V gene: TRBV24-1; CDR3 DNA: TGTGCCACCAGCCGGGACAGGGACGACTATGGCTACACCTTC; CDR3 protein: CATSRDRDDYGYTF
J gene: TRBJ1-2; D gene: NA; clone size: few; V gene: TRBV4-1; CDR3 DNA: TGCGCCAGCAGCCAAGTCCCAACCTATGGCTACACCTTC; CDR3 protein: CASSQVPTYGYTF
J gene: TRBJ2-7; D gene: TRBD2; clone size: NA; V gene: TRBV11-3; CDR3 DNA: TGTGCCAGCAGCTTAGATGTGGAGGGAGGGCACTACGAGCAGTACTTC; CDR3 protein: CASSLDVEGGHYEQYF
J gene: TRBJ1-1; D gene: NA; clone size: NA; V gene: TRBV4-1; CDR3 DNA: TGCGCCAGCAGCCAGGGGGGACCTAGTACTGAAGCTTTCTTT; CDR3 protein: CASSQGGPSTEAFF